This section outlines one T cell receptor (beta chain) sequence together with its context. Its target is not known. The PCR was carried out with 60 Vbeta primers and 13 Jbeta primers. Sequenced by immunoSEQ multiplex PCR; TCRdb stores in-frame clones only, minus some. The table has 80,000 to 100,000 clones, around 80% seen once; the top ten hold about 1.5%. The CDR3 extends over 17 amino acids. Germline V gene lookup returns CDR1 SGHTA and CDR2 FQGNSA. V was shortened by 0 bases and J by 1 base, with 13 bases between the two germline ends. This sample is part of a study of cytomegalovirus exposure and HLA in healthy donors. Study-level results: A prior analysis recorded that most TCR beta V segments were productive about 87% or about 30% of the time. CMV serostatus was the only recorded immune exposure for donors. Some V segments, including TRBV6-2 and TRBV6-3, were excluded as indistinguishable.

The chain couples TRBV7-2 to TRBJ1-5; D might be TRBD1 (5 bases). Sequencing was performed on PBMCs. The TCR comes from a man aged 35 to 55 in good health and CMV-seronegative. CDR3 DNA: TGTGCCAGCAGCTTAGCGGACATCCATCTCAGCAATCAGCCCCAGCATTTT. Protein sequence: CASSLADIHLSNQPQHF.